The 12 T cell receptor beta chains given below trace back to one sample, sequenced in a study of T cells expressing NK-cell markers. TCRdb processed the 5' RACE reads again and assigns one entry to each CDR3 protein, with no DNA. The sample table includes approximately 420,000 distinct CDR3 sequences. Material for sequencing was blood T cells: a sorted CD56 or NKG2C T cell subset, CD4+ or CD8+ T cells, or bulk PBMC T cells (not recorded which). These receptors were obtained from a woman aged 45-65 years in good health.

This sequence joins TRBV5-1 and TRBJ1-2. This CDR3 has 14 amino acids. Germline V gene sequence: CDR1 SGHRS, CDR2 YFSETQ. CDR3: CASRAVAGSEGYTF.

This rearrangement joins TRBV6-2 or TRBV6-3 to TRBJ2-1. This CDR3 contains 12 residues. In germline, CDR1 is MNHEY, CDR2 SVGEGT. This CDR3 is CASSLERDEQFF.

V and J are TRBV20-1 and TRBJ2-1; no DNA is available, so the TRBD1 call from TCRdb remains unchecked. CDR1 is DFQATT, CDR2 SNEGSKA, per germline (reference sequence). The CDR3 runs to 16 residues. CDR3 region: CSARVSAPTSYNEQFF.

This chain connects TRBV20-1 to TRBJ1-1. Per the germline V gene, CDR1 is DFQATT and CDR2 is SNEGSKA (reference sequence). The CDR3 runs 14 residues. The CDR3 region is CSANSGPWNTEAFF.

The rearrangement links TRBV5-1 to TRBJ2-1; with no DNA, the TCRdb D assignment of TRBD2 cannot be verified. CDR1 and CDR2 from the germline V gene are SGHRS and YFSETQ. The CDR3 extends over 17 amino acids. The CDR3 protein is CASSLREPFRTYNEQFF.

The chain combines TRBV6-5 with TRBJ2-1; TCRdb returns TRBD1, unconfirmable since there is no DNA. This CDR3 is 16 amino acids long. Germline CDR1 MNHEY, CDR2 SVGAGI. The chain's CDR3 is CASRESAGQGLNEQFF.

The genes are TRBV3-1 and TRBJ1-1; TCRdb's assignment of TRBD1 cannot be checked, as there is no DNA. CDR1 LGHDT and CDR2 YNNKEL come from the germline V gene (reference sequence). The CDR3 is 14 amino acids. CDR3 sequence reads: CASSSGAGVTEAFF.

The chain links TRBV20-1 to TRBJ2-3; TCRdb's D call, TRBD2, is unchecked because there is no DNA. Germline assignment: CDR1 DFQATT and CDR2 SNEGSKA (reference sequence). The CDR3 loop spans 15 amino acids. The CDR3 spells CSASGGGAPTDTQYF.

The rearrangement joins TRBV12-3 or TRBV12-4 to TRBJ2-3; TCRdb proposes TRBD1, but this gene call is untestable without DNA. The CDR3 runs 15 residues. CDR3 region: CASSDGDRFDDTQYF.

The chain uses TRBV2 and TRBJ2-7; as DNA is missing, the TRBD1 call by TCRdb cannot be tested. Germline V gene data show CDR1 as SNHLY and CDR2 as FYNNEI. This CDR3 spans 13 amino acids. CDR3 protein: CASIGTGYGEQYF.

V gene TRBV7-8 combines with J gene TRBJ2-1. Germline V lookup: CDR1 SGHVS, CDR2 FQNEAQ. The CDR3 length is 14 residues. CDR3 sequence reads: CASRDQNPYNEQFF.

This sequence joins TRBV7-2 and TRBJ2-1; TCRdb selects TRBD1, and the lack of DNA leaves this call unchecked. CDR1 and CDR2 from the germline V gene are SGHTA and FQGNSA. There are 16 residues in the CDR3. CDR3 sequence reads: CASRQEVGTGDNEQFF. Looking up the rest from reference TRBV7-2 and TRBJ2-1 gives the full variable domain: GAGVSQSPSNKVTEKGKDVELRCDPISGHTALYWYRQSLGQGLEFLIYFQGNSAPDKSGLPSDRFSAERTGGSVSTLTIQRTQQEDSAVYLCASRQEVGTGDNEQFFGPGTRLTVL.